The clone carrying this T cell receptor (beta chain) was detected only once. The repertoire was sequenced with immunoSEQ multiplex PCR; TCRdb's copy has only in-frame clones and lacks some. This sample has roughly 260,000 clones, with approximately 90% found just once. Germline lookup yields CDR1 SQVTM and CDR2 ANQGSEA. V shed 3 bases and J shed 2 bases, with 17 bases lying between them. This CDR3 region has 16 residues. The data are from a study of blood T cell repertoires in COVID-19. The overall study: Nucleic acid was either cDNA or gDNA, and it came from T cells, B-cell-depleted T cells, or PBMCs.

This rearrangement joins TRBV29-1 to TRBJ1-5; D unclear. The sequence was collected from a woman in her forties or fifties who had recovered from COVID-19. Sequencing was performed on peripheral blood. The CDR3, as DNA: TGCAGCGTTGATCGAGAGGTGGCGAGTGGCAATCAGCCCCAGCATTTT. This sequence encodes CSVDREVASGNQPQHF. Full variable domain (missing parts from reference TRBV29-1 and TRBJ1-5): SAVISQKPSRDICQRGTSLTIQCQVDSQVTMMFWYRQQPGQSLTLIATANQGSEATYESGFVIDKFPISRPNLTFSTLTVSNMSPEDSSIYLCSVDREVASGNQPQHFGDGTRLSIL.